Listed below are T cell receptor beta chains from one sample, sequenced in a study of Ad26.COV2.S vaccination and SARS-CoV-2 variants. Assay used: immunoSEQ multiplex PCR; TCRdb lists only in-frame clones, some missing. The sample yields some 480,000 clones, around 90% seen once. This sample comprised peripheral blood, obtained in a trial of Ad26.COV2.S vaccine versus placebo. These TCRs come from a person aged 18-65 years who received the Ad26.COV2.S COVID-19 vaccine or a placebo. The conserved cysteine and the conserved F or W are not part of the CDR3 here. Each record gives: V gene, CDR3 protein.

TRBV27 | ASSLKNRVGTEAF
TRBV6-6 | ATFRGTEAF
TRBV27 | ASSLGGGSSLY
TRBV5-6 | ASSGETQY
TRBV13 | ASSRGQNNEQF
TRBV5-5 | ASHLGLADTDTQY
TRBV4-1 | ASSQDVGASTDTQY
TRBV5-5 | ASSLAPTGTTYEQY
TRBV4-2 | ASSQDPQGARGNTIY
TRBV11-1 | ASSPQLQETQY
TRBV24-1 | ATSDQLAVAGDTQY
TRBV7-3 | ASSLSTRSPLH
TRBV4-1 | ASSQLQGLYEQY
TRBV5-1 | ASSLGGGVTNEQF
TRBV2 | ASSEVGQGARVTEAF
TRBV6-5 | ASKGGQLNEKLF
TRBV19 | ASSVQGFYEQY
TRBV2 | ASSRTSGDYTDTQY
TRBV9 | ASSVGSGVNTGELF
TRBV12-3/TRBV12-4 | ASSFLILNEQF
TRBV27 | ASSLGYSPLH
TRBV7-2 | ASSLVDLAGAAYGYT
TRBV9 | ASSVVGTSPSEQY
TRBV30 | AWSADLRPGNTIY
TRBV9 | ASSVASEASYEQY
TRBV29-1 | SVDDRGNTEAF
TRBV5-4 | ASSLAPSPDYEQY
TRBV7-9 | ASSSDVRGWAF